This TCR beta chain was sequenced during a study of T cells after yellow fever vaccination. One entry per CDR3 protein results from TCRdb running MiXCR on the 5' RACE reads. The sample holds approximately 330,000 distinct CDR3 sequences, 12% seen once. Ten or more counts support this clonotype. What it recognizes is unknown. Trimming removed 5 bases from V and 2 bases from J; junction bases left unmatched: 9. This CDR3 has 16 residues. Germline V gene sequence: CDR1 SEHNR, CDR2 FQNEAQ (reference sequence). Study-level results: At 95% to 98% for CD4 and about 91% for CD8, most primary-vaccination clones showed up again after the booster.

This sample comprised CD4+ T cells sorted from PBMCs, obtained 15 days after the yellow fever booster vaccination. The rearrangement joins TRBV7-9 to TRBJ2-4, with 7 bases identical to TRBD1. This receptor was identified in a man between 18 and 29 years old who received the YFV17D yellow fever vaccine. The CDR3 loop reads CASSHGQVLTKNIQYF. CDR3 sequence (DNA): TGTGCCAGCAGCCACGGACAGGTCCTAACCAAAAACATTCAGTACTTC.